This is a list of T cell receptor beta chains from one sample in a study of blood T cells in healthy people across ages. One entry per CDR3 protein results from TCRdb running MiXCR on the 5' RACE reads. The repertoire holds about 1.5 million distinct CDR3 sequences, with approximately 42% as singletons. Sequenced: blood. Receptors originate from a woman in her late teens or twenties in good health. Each CDR3 is given with its conserved first and last residue. The D gene is left open where the match is weak. Size is omitted from some rows. Given values are once, few, many or a class for expanded clones.

D | J | size | V | CDR3 | DNA
TRBD1 | TRBJ2-7 | NA | TRBV30 | CAWSVGQGDRRYF | TGTGCCTGGAGTGTCGGACAGGGGGATAGGCGGTACTTC
NA | TRBJ1-2 | many | TRBV6-5 | CASRGRLYGYTF | TGTGCCAGCAGGGGCCGGCTCTATGGCTACACCTTC
NA | TRBJ1-1 | NA | TRBV7-2 | CASRKQRNTEAFF | TGTGCCAGCAGAAAACAGCGAAACACTGAAGCTTTCTTT
NA | TRBJ2-3 | NA | TRBV7-2 | CASTSSVSSTDTQYF | TGTGCCAGCACTTCTAGCGTGTCTAGCACAGATACGCAGTATTTT
TRBD1 | TRBJ1-2 | many | TRBV13 | CASSILGTGGDGYTF | TGTGCCAGCAGCATTCTTGGGACAGGGGGCGACGGCTACACCTTC
NA | TRBJ1-5 | NA | TRBV7-9 | CASSSGPGYQPQHF | TGTGCCAGCAGCTCCGGGCCGGGGTATCAGCCCCAGCATTTT
NA | TRBJ2-7 | few | TRBV20-1 | CSARTYEQYF | TGCAGTGCTCGTACCTACGAGCAGTACTTC
TRBD1 | TRBJ1-2 | NA | TRBV7-9 | CASSSKGTAYGYTF | TGTGCCAGCAGCTCAAAGGGGACAGCATATGGCTACACCTTC
NA | TRBJ2-3 | few | TRBV29-1 | CSVERSTDNTQYF | TGCAGCGTTGAAAGGTCGACGGATAATACGCAGTATTTT
NA | TRBJ2-7 | NA | TRBV9 | CASSVTQNPYEQYF | TGTGCCAGCAGCGTAACTCAGAACCCCTACGAGCAGTACTTC
NA | TRBJ2-1 | NA | TRBV7-6 | CASSLAPGVGGEQFF | TGTGCCAGCAGCTTAGCGCCGGGAGTCGGGGGTGAGCAGTTCTTC
NA | TRBJ2-7 | few | TRBV20-1 | CSATLSSYEQYF | TGCAGTGCTACTTTGAGCTCCTACGAGCAGTACTTC
NA | TRBJ1-1 | NA | TRBV3-1 | CASSQRGGSTEAFF | TGTGCCAGCAGCCAAAGGGGCGGGTCCACTGAAGCTTTCTTT
NA | TRBJ1-2 | few | TRBV30 | CAWSLQGSYGYTF | TGTGCCTGGAGTCTACAGGGCAGCTATGGCTACACCTTC
NA | TRBJ2-7 | NA | TRBV7-9 | CASSLTTDYEQYF | TGTGCCAGCAGCTTAACCACCGACTACGAGCAGTACTTC
NA | TRBJ2-1 | NA | TRBV7-2 | CASSSSGATIYEQFF | TGTGCCAGCAGCTCTTCGGGGGCGACGATCTACGAGCAGTTCTTC
TRBD1 | TRBJ1-2 | few | TRBV29-1 | CSVERRTGDFSNYGYTF | TGCAGCGTTGAACGACGGACAGGGGATTTTAGTAACTATGGCTACACCTTC
TRBD1 | TRBJ2-1 | few | TRBV4-1 | CASSQYRGSSYNEQFF | TGCGCCAGCAGCCAATACAGGGGGAGCTCCTACAATGAGCAGTTCTTC
TRBD2 | TRBJ2-1 | few | TRBV20-1 | CSARAPLTGGFNEQFF | TGCAGTGCTAGAGCCCCGCTTACGGGGGGGTTTAATGAGCAGTTCTTC
NA | TRBJ2-7 | few | TRBV27 | CASRSLVQAGGTYEQYF | TGTGCCAGCAGATCCCTTGTTCAGGCCGGAGGGACGTACGAGCAGTACTTC
NA | TRBJ1-3 | NA | TRBV27 | CASSTGLSGNTIYF | TGTGCCAGCAGTACAGGACTCTCTGGAAACACCATATATTTT
NA | TRBJ1-1 | few | TRBV2 | CASSDSSGEAEAFF | TGTGCCAGCAGTGACTCCTCCGGGGAGGCTGAAGCTTTCTTT
NA | TRBJ2-2 | once | TRBV27 | CASRPARGTGELFF | TGTGCCAGCAGGCCAGCCAGGGGCACCGGGGAGCTGTTTTTT
NA | TRBJ1-1 | few | TRBV13 | CASSLRLLNTEAFF | TGTGCCAGCAGCTTAAGACTCCTGAACACTGAAGCTTTCTTT
TRBD1 | TRBJ2-7 | few | TRBV27 | CASRSGTGSYEQYF | TGTGCCAGCAGATCAGGGACAGGATCCTACGAGCAGTACTTC
NA | TRBJ2-4 | NA | TRBV4-3 | CASSQDVFGGYNEQYF | TGCGCCAGCAGCCAAGATGTCTTTGGGGGGTACAATGAGCAGTACTTC
NA | TRBJ1-1 | NA | TRBV15 | CATSSREASEAFF | TGTGCCACCAGCAGCAGGGAGGCATCTGAAGCTTTCTTT
NA | TRBJ1-2 | NA | TRBV27 | CASSLSSRGFTGYTF | TGTGCCAGCAGTTTATCGAGCAGGGGTTTCACTGGCTACACCTTC
TRBD1 | TRBJ1-1 | NA | TRBV5-1 | CASSLATGGGSEAFF | TGCGCCAGCAGCTTGGCGACAGGGGGTGGATCGGAAGCTTTCTTT
NA | TRBJ2-1 | NA | TRBV11-3 | CASSWTSNAEQFF | TGTGCCAGCAGCTGGACCTCCAACGCGGAGCAGTTCTTC
TRBD1 | TRBJ2-7 | few | TRBV29-1 | CSVEGQGSYNEQYF | TGCAGCGTGGAGGGACAGGGGTCCTACAATGAGCAGTACTTC
NA | TRBJ2-5 | NA | TRBV9 | CASSVGVEETQYF | TGTGCCAGCAGCGTAGGGGTGGAAGAGACCCAGTACTTC
NA | TRBJ2-1 | few | TRBV7-2 | CASSLTGPINEQFF | TGTGCCAGCAGCTTAACCGGGCCAATCAATGAGCAGTTCTTC
TRBD1 | TRBJ1-1 | NA | TRBV9 | CASSPGQGLSNTEAFF | TGTGCCAGCAGCCCAGGACAGGGGTTATCGAACACTGAAGCTTTCTTT
TRBD1 | TRBJ1-2 | few | TRBV7-9 | CASSLEGQVVGYTF | TGTGCCAGCAGCTTAGAAGGACAGGTGGTTGGCTACACCTTC
NA | TRBJ2-2 | NA | TRBV5-1 | CASRRGAGSNTGELFF | TGCGCCAGCAGGCGCGGTGCGGGGTCGAACACCGGGGAGCTGTTTTTT
NA | TRBJ2-5 | NA | TRBV4-1 | CASSQEGRVAYGEQYF | TGCGCCAGCAGCCAGGAGGGTAGGGTTGCTTATGGTGAGCAGTACTTC
TRBD1 | TRBJ2-5 | NA | TRBV4-3 | CASSQGAQGDQTQYF | TGCGCCAGCAGCCAAGGGGCACAGGGGGACCAGACCCAGTACTTC
TRBD2 | TRBJ2-1 | NA | TRBV13 | CASSPTLASGIYNEQFF | TGTGCCAGCAGCCCAACACTAGCTAGCGGGATTTACAATGAGCAGTTCTTC
NA | TRBJ2-5 | few | TRBV12-3/TRBV12-4 | CASSSQREGETQYF | TGTGCCAGCAGTTCACAGCGAGAAGGAGAGACCCAGTACTTC
NA | TRBJ2-5 | NA | TRBV3-1 | CASSLKPLNNEQYF | TGTGCCAGCAGTCTAAAACCCCTTAACAATGAGCAGTACTTC
TRBD2 | TRBJ2-3 | NA | TRBV12-3/TRBV12-4 | CASSPVLAGVTDTQYF | TGTGCCAGCAGTCCAGTTCTAGCGGGAGTCACAGATACGCAGTATTTT
NA | TRBJ2-3 | NA | TRBV27 | CASSLTVEDTQYF | TGTGCCAGCAGTCTAACGGTAGAAGATACGCAGTATTTT
NA | TRBJ2-6 | NA | TRBV5-4 | CASSYAGTRGANVLTF | TGTGCCAGCAGCTATGCAGGGACCCGAGGGGCCAACGTCCTGACTTTC
NA | TRBJ1-2 | NA | TRBV20-1 | CSAPVRPNGYTF | TGCAGTGCCCCCGTCAGACCGAATGGCTACACCTTC
NA | TRBJ1-2 | NA | TRBV12-3/TRBV12-4 | CASRPGGAHGYTF | TGTGCCAGCAGGCCGGGGGGCGCGCATGGCTACACCTTC
NA | TRBJ2-5 | few | TRBV5-1 | CASSTGRIQETQYF | TGCGCCAGCAGCACTGGACGGATACAAGAGACCCAGTACTTC
TRBD1 | TRBJ2-7 | NA | TRBV29-1 | CSVGGRQGAYEQYF | TGCAGCGTTGGGGGGAGACAGGGGGCCTACGAGCAGTACTTC
NA | TRBJ2-5 | NA | TRBV5-4 | CASSLDSIKTQYF | TGTGCCAGCAGCTTGGATAGCATAAAGACCCAGTACTTC
NA | TRBJ2-2 | NA | TRBV5-1 | CASSFDTFTGELFF | TGCGCCAGCAGCTTCGACACATTCACCGGGGAGCTGTTTTTT
NA | TRBJ1-1 | NA | TRBV6-5 | CAGSYSNKGDTEAFF | TGTGCCGGCAGTTACTCGAATAAGGGGGACACTGAAGCTTTCTTT